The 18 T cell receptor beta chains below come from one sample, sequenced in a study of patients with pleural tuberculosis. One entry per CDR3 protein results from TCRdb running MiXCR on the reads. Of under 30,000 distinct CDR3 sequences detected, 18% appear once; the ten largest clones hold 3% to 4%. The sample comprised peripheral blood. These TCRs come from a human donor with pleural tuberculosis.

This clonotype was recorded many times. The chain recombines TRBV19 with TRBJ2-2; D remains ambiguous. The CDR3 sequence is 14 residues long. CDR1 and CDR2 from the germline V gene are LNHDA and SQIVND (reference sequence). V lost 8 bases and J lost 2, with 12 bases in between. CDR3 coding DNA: TGTGCCAGTTCTGCTCCCAGCAACACCGGGGAGCTGTTTTTT. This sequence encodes CASSAPSNTGELFF.

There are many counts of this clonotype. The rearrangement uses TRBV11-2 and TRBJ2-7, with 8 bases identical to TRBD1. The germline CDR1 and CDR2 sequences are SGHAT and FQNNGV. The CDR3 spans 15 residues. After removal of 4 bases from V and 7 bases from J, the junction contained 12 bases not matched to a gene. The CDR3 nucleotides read TGTGCCAGCAGCTGGACGGGACAGGTTGGGGAGGAGCAGTACTTC. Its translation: CASSWTGQVGEEQYF.

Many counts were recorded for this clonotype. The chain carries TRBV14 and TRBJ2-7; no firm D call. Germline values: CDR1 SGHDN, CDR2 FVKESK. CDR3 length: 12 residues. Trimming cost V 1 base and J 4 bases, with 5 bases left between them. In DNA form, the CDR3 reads TGTGCCAGCAGCCAAGGCGGATACGAGCAGTACTTC. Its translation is CASSQGGYEQYF.

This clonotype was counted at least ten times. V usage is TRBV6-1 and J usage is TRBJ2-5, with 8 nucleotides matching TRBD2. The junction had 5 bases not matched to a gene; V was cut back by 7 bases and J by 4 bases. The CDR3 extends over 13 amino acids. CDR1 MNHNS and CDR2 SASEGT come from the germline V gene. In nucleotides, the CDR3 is TGTGCCAGCACGCGGCGGGGGGTAGAGACCCAGTACTTC. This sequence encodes CASTRRGVETQYF.

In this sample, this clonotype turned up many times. This chain's CDR3 is CASSLEVSENNFYSNQPQHF. CDR3 DNA: TGTGCCAGCAGCTTAGAAGTAAGTGAAAATAACTTTTATAGCAATCAGCCCCAGCATTTT. The chain links TRBV7-6 to TRBJ1-5; D is undetermined. Germline V gene sequence: CDR1 SGHVS, CDR2 FNYEAQ. This CDR3 has 20 residues. V gave up 1 base and J gave up 0 bases, with 22 bases separating them.

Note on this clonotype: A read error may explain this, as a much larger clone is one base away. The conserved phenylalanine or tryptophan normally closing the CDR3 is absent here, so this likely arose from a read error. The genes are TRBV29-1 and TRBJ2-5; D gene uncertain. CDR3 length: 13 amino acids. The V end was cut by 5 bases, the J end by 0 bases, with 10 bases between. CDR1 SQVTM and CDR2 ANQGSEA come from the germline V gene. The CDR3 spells CSVLDKYQETQYL. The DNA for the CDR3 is TGCAGCGTTCTTGACAAGTACCAAGAGACCCAGTACCTC.

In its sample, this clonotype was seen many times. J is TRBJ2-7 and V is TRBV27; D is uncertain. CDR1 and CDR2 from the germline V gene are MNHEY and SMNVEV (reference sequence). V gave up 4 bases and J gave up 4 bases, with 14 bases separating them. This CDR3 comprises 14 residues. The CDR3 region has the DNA TGTGCCAGCAGTTACCGATCGGGCTTATACGAGCAGTACTTC. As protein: CASSYRSGLYEQYF.

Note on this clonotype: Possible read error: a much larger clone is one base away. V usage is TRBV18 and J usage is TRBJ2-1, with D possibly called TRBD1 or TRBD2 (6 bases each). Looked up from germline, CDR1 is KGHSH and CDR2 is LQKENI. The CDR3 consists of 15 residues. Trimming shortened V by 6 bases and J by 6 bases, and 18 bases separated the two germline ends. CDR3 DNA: TGTGCCAGCTCGAAGACTAACGGGGGCGGCAATGAGCAGTTCTTC. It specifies CASSKTNGGGNEQFF.

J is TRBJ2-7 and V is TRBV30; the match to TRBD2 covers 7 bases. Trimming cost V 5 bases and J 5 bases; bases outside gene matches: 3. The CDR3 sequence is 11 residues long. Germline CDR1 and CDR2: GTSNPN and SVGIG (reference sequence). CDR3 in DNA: TGTGCCTGGGGGGGGGAGGACGAGCAGTACTTC. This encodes CAWGGEDEQYF.

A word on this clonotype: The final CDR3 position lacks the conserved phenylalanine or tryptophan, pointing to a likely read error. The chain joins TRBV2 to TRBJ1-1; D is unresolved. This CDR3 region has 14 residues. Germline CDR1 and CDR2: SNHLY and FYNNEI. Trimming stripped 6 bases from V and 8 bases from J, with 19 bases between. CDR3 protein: CASRMTEAAAEAFS. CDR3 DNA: TGTGCCAGCAGGATGACGGAGGCCGCGGCCGAAGCTTTCTCT.

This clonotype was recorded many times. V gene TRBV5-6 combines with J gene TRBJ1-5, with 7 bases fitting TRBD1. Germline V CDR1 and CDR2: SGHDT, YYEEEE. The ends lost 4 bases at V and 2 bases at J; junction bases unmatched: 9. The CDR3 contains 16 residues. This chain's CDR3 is CASSPRTGGGNQPQHF. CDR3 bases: TGTGCCAGCAGCCCCAGGACAGGCGGGGGCAATCAGCCCCAGCATTTT.

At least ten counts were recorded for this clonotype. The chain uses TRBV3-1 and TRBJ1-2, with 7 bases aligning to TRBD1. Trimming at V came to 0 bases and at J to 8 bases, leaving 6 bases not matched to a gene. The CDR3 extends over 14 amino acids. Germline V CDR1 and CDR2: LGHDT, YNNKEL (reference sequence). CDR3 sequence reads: CASSQDFGQDGYTF. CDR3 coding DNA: TGTGCCAGCAGCCAAGATTTCGGACAGGACGGCTACACCTTC.

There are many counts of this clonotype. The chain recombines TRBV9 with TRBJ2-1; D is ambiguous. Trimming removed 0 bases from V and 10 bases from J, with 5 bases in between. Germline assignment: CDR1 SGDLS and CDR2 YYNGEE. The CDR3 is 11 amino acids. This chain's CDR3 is CASSVGTEQFF. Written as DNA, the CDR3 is TGTGCCAGCAGCGTAGGGACCGAGCAGTTCTTC.

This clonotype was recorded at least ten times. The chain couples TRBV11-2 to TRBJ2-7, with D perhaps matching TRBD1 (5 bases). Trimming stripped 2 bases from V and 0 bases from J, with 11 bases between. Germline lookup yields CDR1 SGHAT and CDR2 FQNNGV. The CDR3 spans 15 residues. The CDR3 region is CASSLMTAFSYEQYF. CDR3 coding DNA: TGTGCCAGCAGCTTAATGACAGCCTTCTCCTACGAGCAGTACTTC.

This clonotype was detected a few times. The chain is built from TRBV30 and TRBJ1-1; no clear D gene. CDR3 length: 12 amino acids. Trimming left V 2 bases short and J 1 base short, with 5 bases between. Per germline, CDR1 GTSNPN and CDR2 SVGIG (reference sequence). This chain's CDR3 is CAWSPWNTEAFF. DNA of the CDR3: TGTGCCTGGAGTCCGTGGAACACTGAAGCTTTCTTT.

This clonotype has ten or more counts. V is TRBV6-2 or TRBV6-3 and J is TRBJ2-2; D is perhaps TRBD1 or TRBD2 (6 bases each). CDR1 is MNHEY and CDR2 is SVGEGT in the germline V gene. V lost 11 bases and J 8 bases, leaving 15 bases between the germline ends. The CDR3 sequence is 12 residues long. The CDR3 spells CAGGGAAGELFF. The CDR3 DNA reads TGTGCCGGAGGGGGAGCGGCAGGGGAGCTGTTTTTT.

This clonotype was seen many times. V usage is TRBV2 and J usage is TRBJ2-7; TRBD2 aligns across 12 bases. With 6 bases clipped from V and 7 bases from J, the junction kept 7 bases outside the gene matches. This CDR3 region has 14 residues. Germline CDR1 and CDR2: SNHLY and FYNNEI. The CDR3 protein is CASSLGLAGREQYF. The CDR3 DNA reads TGTGCCAGCAGCTTAGGACTAGCGGGAAGGGAGCAGTACTTC.

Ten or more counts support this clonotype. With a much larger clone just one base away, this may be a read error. In nucleotides, the CDR3 is TGTGCCAGCAGCCCCGCGGGGGCGAATCAGCCCCAGCATTTT. Translating gives CASSPAGANQPQHF. This chain links TRBV6-1 with TRBJ1-5; weak D call: TRBD1 (6 bases). CDR1 MNHNS and CDR2 SASEGT come from the germline V gene. Deletions cut 6 bases from V and 4 bases from J, with 13 bases between. CDR3 length: 14 residues.